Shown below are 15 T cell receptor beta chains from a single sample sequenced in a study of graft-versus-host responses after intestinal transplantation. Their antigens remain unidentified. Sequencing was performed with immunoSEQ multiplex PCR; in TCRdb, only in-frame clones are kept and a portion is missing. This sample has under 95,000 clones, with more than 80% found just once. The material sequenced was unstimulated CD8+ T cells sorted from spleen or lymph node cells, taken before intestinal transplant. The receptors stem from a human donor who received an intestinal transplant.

The CDR3 bases are TGTGCCAGCAGTTGGGGGAGGAACACAGATACGCAGTATTTT. Its translation is CASSWGRNTDTQYF. The chain joins TRBV27 to TRBJ2-3, with a tentative D call TRBD2 (6 bases). CDR3 length: 14 residues. The V gene lost 4 bases and the J gene lost 2 bases, with 10 bases spanning the gap. Germline V gene lookup returns CDR1 MNHEY and CDR2 SMNVEV (reference sequence).

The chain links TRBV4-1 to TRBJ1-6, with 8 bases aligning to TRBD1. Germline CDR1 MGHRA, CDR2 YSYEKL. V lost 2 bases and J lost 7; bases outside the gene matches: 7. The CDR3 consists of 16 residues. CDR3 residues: CASSQPRTGKNSPLHF. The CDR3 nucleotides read TGCGCCAGCAGCCAACCCCGGACAGGGAAAAATTCACCCCTCCACTTT.

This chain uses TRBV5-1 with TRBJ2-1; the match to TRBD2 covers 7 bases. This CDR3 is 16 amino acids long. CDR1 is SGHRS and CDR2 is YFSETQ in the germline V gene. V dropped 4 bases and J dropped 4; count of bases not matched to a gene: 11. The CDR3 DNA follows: TGCGCCAGCAGCCCCGCCTCCGCGGGAGAATACAATGAGCAGTTCTTC. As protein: CASSPASAGEYNEQFF.

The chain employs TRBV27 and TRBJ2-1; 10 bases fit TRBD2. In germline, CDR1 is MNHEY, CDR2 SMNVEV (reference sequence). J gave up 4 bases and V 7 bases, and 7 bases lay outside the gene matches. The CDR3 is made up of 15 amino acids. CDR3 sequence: CASNPLAGGYNEQFF. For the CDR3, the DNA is TGTGCCAGCAACCCCTTAGCGGGAGGATACAATGAGCAGTTCTTC.

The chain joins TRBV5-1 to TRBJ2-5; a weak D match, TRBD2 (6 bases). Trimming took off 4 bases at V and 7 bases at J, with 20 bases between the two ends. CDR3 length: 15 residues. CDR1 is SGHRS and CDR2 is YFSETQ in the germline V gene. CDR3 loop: CASSQIGTPSGTQYF. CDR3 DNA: TGCGCCAGCAGCCAAATAGGGACTCCCAGCGGGACCCAGTACTTC.

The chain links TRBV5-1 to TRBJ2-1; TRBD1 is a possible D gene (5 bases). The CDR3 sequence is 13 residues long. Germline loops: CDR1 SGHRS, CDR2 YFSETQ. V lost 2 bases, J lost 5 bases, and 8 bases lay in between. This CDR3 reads CASSFDRNNEQFF. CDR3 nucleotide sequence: TGCGCCAGCAGCTTTGACAGAAACAATGAGCAGTTCTTC. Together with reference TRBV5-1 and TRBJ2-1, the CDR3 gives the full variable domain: KAGVTQTPRYLIKTRGQQVTLSCSPISGHRSVSWYQQTPGQGLQFLFEYFSETQRNKGNFPGRFSGRQFSNSRSEMNVSTLELGDSALYLCASSFDRNNEQFFGPGTRLTVL.

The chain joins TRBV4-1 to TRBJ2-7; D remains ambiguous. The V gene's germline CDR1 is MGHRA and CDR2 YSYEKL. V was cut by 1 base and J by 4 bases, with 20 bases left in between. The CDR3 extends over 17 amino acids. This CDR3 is CASSQGRNGEGSYEQYF. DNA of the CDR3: TGCGCCAGCAGCCAAGGTCGGAACGGAGAAGGTTCTTACGAGCAGTACTTC.

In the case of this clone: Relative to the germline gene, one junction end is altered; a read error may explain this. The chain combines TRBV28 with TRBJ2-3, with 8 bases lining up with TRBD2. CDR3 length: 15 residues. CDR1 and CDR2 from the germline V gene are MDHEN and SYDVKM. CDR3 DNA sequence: TGTGCCGGCAGAGCGGGAGAGGACGCGACAGATACGCAGTATTTT. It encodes CAGRAGEDATDTQYF.

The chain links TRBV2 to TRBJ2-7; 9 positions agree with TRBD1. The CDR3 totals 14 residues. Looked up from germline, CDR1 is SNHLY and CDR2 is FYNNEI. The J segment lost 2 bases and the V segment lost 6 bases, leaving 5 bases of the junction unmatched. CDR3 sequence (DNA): TGTGCCAGCAGGGCCGGGACAGGGACCTACGAGCAGTACTTC. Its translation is CASRAGTGTYEQYF.

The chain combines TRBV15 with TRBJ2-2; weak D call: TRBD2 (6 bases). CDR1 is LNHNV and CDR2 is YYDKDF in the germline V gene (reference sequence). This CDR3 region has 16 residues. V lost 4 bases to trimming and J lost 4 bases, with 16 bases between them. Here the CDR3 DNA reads TGTGCCACCAGCACATTGGGGAGGTCGGGCACCGGGGAGCTGTTTTTT. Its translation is CATSTLGRSGTGELFF.

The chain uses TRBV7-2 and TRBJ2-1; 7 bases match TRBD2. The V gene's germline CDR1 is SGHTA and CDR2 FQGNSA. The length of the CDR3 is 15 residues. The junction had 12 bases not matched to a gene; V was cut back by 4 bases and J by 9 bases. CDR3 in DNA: TGTGCCAGCAGCTCCCCTTGGGTTTGGGGGGGTGAGCAGTTCTTC. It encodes CASSSPWVWGGEQFF. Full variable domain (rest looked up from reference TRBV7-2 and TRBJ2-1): GAGVSQSPSNKVTEKGKDVELRCDPISGHTALYWYRQSLGQGLEFLIYFQGNSAPDKSGLPSDRFSAERTGGSVSTLTIQRTQQEDSAVYLCASSSPWVWGGEQFFGPGTRLTVL.

This chain's CDR3 is CSVDWMGEGFTDTQYF. The CDR3 bases are TGCAGCGTTGACTGGATGGGAGAGGGTTTCACAGATACGCAGTATTTT. The chain couples TRBV29-1 to TRBJ2-3; a possible D gene is TRBD2 (5 bases). The germline V and J ends were trimmed by 3 bases and 2 bases, with 18 bases remaining between them. CDR1 is SQVTM, CDR2 ANQGSEA, per germline. The length of the CDR3 is 16 residues.

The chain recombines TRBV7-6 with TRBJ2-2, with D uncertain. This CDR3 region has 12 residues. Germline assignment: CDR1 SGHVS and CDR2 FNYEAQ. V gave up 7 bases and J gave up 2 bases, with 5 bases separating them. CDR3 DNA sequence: TGTGCCAGCATCACTAACACCGGGGAGCTGTTTTTT. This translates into CASITNTGELFF.

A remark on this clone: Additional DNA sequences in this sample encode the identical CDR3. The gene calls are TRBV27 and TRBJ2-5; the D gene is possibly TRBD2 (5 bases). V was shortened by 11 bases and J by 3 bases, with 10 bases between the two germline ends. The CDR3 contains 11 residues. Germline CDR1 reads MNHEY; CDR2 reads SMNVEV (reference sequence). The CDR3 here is CAAGVKETQYF. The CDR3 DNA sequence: TGTGCCGCCGGGGTAAAAGAGACCCAGTACTTC.

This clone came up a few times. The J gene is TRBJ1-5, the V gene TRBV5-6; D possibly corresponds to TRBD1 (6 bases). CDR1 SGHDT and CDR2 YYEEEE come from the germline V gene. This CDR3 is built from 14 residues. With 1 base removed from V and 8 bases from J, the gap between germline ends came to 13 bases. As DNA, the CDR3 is TGTGCCAGCAGCTTGCGCGGGGGGGCGGAGCCCCAGCATTTT. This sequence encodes CASSLRGGAEPQHF.